The clone carrying this TCR beta chain was recorded many times. TCRdb passed the RACE reads through MiXCR, listing each CDR3 protein once. The sample shows over 35,000 distinct CDR3 sequences, around 10% of them seen only once. The data were taken from a study of human T cells and chemical hapten exposure. Across the study: Each patient's scalp received weekly diphenylcyclopropenone throughout the approximately 23-week study. A patient group, mainly female, showed alopecia areata, totalis or universalis. Small discrepancies in pooled library volume mainly accounted for the varying TCR yields per sample.

Documented time point: patch test 2, 6 weeks after DPC sensitization. Treatment described: therapeutic diphenylcyclopropenone sensitization with weekly scalp DPC. Donors were 18 to 70-year-old alopecia patients suitable for DPC. Germline CDR1 MNHEY, CDR2 SMNVEV (reference sequence). V was pared by 4 bases and J by 6 bases, with 16 bases between. The CDR3 totals 15 residues. The chain combines TRBV27 with TRBJ2-1; weak D call: TRBD1 (6 bases). The source was whole blood, collected in connection with sensitization to the hapten diphenylcyclopropenone (DPC). The TCR comes from a middle-aged woman with alopecia areata. Some clones in this sample may be carry-over from other donors' samples. DNA of the CDR3: TGTGCCAGCAGTTCACACGGACAGAAAACCAATGAGCAGTTCTTC. Translating gives CASSSHGQKTNEQFF.